A selection of T cell receptor beta chains follows, all from one sample in a study of T cell repertoires in cytomegalovirus infection. What these receptors recognize is not known. Using its own MiXCR run on the reads, TCRdb lists one record per CDR3 protein. The table has a few hundred thousand distinct CDR3 sequences, under 45% seen once. Material: cultured PBMCs, obtained from culture after CMV antigen stimulation. The receptors shown here come from a human donor in good health (CMV status not recorded). Some clones in this sample may be carry-over from other donors' samples. Each CDR3 is given with its conserved first and last residue. A D gene is named only where the DNA matches it firmly. For some rows the clone size is stated as once, few or many, or as a class when expanded; others skip it.

d_call: -
j_call: TRBJ2-2
v_call: TRBV4-1
clone_size: -
cdr3_nt: TGCGCCAGCAGCCAACTCAGAGGGTCCGGGGAGCTGTTTTTT
cdr3_aa: CASSQLRGSGELFF

d_call: -
j_call: TRBJ2-5
v_call: TRBV5-6
clone_size: -
cdr3_nt: TGTGCCAGCAGCGCTGAACTAGAATGGACCCAGTACTTC
cdr3_aa: CASSAELEWTQYF

d_call: -
j_call: TRBJ1-5
v_call: TRBV6-1
clone_size: -
cdr3_nt: TGTGCCAGCACCGAGACTGGCGCGAGCAATCAGCCCCAGCATTTT
cdr3_aa: CASTETGASNQPQHF

d_call: -
j_call: TRBJ1-1
v_call: TRBV4-1
clone_size: few
cdr3_nt: TGCGCCAGCAGCCAAGAGGGTCTGGGGAACACTGAAGCTTTCTTT
cdr3_aa: CASSQEGLGNTEAFF

d_call: -
j_call: TRBJ2-1
v_call: TRBV11-2
clone_size: few
cdr3_nt: TGTGCCAGCAGCTCCCACCAGAGCTCCTACAATGAGCAGTTCTTC
cdr3_aa: CASSSHQSSYNEQFF

d_call: -
j_call: TRBJ2-1
v_call: TRBV6-2/TRBV6-3
clone_size: -
cdr3_nt: TGTGCCAGCAGTTACTTGGAGAACAATGAGCAGTTCTTC
cdr3_aa: CASSYLENNEQFF

d_call: TRBD1
j_call: TRBJ1-6
v_call: TRBV7-6
clone_size: -
cdr3_nt: TGTGCCAGCAGCTTAGTGGCAGGGGGCAGTAATTCACCCCTCCACTTT
cdr3_aa: CASSLVAGGSNSPLHF

d_call: TRBD1
j_call: TRBJ2-7
v_call: TRBV7-9
clone_size: -
cdr3_nt: TGTGCCAGCAGCTTATGGGGGCGGGACAGGGACCACGAGCAGTACTTC
cdr3_aa: CASSLWGRDRDHEQYF

d_call: TRBD1
j_call: TRBJ1-1
v_call: TRBV5-1
clone_size: -
cdr3_nt: TGCGCCAGCACCCTAGGGAGGGGGCCCCCCACTGAAGCTTTCTTT
cdr3_aa: CASTLGRGPPTEAFF

d_call: TRBD2
j_call: TRBJ2-7
v_call: TRBV7-9
clone_size: -
cdr3_nt: TGTGCCAGCAGCTTAGGAGGACTAGAATATGAGCAGTACTTC
cdr3_aa: CASSLGGLEYEQYF

d_call: -
j_call: TRBJ2-3
v_call: TRBV7-2
clone_size: few
cdr3_nt: TGTGCCAGCAGCTTAGGGTCCCCGGGCACAGATACGCAGTATTTT
cdr3_aa: CASSLGSPGTDTQYF

d_call: -
j_call: TRBJ1-2
v_call: TRBV2
clone_size: -
cdr3_nt: TGTGCCAGCAGTGAATCCCAGGGACCCATCTATGGCTACACCTTC
cdr3_aa: CASSESQGPIYGYTF

d_call: TRBD1
j_call: TRBJ2-7
v_call: TRBV20-1
clone_size: -
cdr3_nt: TGCAGTGCTGAACAGGGGAACGAGCAGTACTTC
cdr3_aa: CSAEQGNEQYF

d_call: TRBD2
j_call: TRBJ2-5
v_call: TRBV7-2
clone_size: -
cdr3_nt: TGTGCCAGCAGCAAGAGCGGGGTTTTGGAGACCCAGTACTTC
cdr3_aa: CASSKSGVLETQYF

d_call: TRBD1
j_call: TRBJ1-5
v_call: TRBV24-1
clone_size: few
cdr3_nt: TGTGCCACCAGTGATCCGGCGGGGACAGAATTTTATAGCAATCAGCCCCAGCATTTT
cdr3_aa: CATSDPAGTEFYSNQPQHF

d_call: -
j_call: TRBJ2-3
v_call: TRBV7-2
clone_size: once
cdr3_nt: TGTGCCAGCAGCTTAGCGGGCAGGGGGGCCAAAGATACGCAGTATTTT
cdr3_aa: CASSLAGRGAKDTQYF

d_call: TRBD2
j_call: TRBJ2-1
v_call: TRBV19
clone_size: -
cdr3_nt: TGTGCCAGTAGTCGACAGCGGGAGGATGAGCAGTTCTTC
cdr3_aa: CASSRQREDEQFF

d_call: TRBD2
j_call: TRBJ2-5
v_call: TRBV7-2
clone_size: -
cdr3_nt: TGTGCCAGCCGACTAGCGGGGGCCAAAGAGACCCAGTACTTC
cdr3_aa: CASRLAGAKETQYF

d_call: -
j_call: TRBJ1-1
v_call: TRBV7-2
clone_size: many
cdr3_nt: TGTGCCAGCAGCTTAATGGTCCCATTAAGGACTGAAGCTTTCTTT
cdr3_aa: CASSLMVPLRTEAFF

d_call: -
j_call: TRBJ1-2
v_call: TRBV6-5
clone_size: few
cdr3_nt: TGTGCCACCTCGAGGGGGGCGCGACTTGGCTACACCTTC
cdr3_aa: CATSRGARLGYTF

d_call: -
j_call: TRBJ2-3
v_call: TRBV12-3/TRBV12-4
clone_size: -
cdr3_nt: TGTGCCAGCAGTAACCGGGACACAGATACGCAGTATTTT
cdr3_aa: CASSNRDTDTQYF

d_call: TRBD1
j_call: TRBJ2-5
v_call: TRBV28
clone_size: -
cdr3_nt: TGTGCCAGCAGCGACCGACAGGGGTTGGAGACCCAGTACTTC
cdr3_aa: CASSDRQGLETQYF

d_call: TRBD2
j_call: TRBJ2-3
v_call: TRBV7-8
clone_size: -
cdr3_nt: TGTGCCAGCAGCTGGGTAAGACTAGCGGCGACCACAGATACGCAGTATTTT
cdr3_aa: CASSWVRLAATTDTQYF

d_call: -
j_call: TRBJ1-1
v_call: TRBV2
clone_size: -
cdr3_nt: TGTGCCAGTGAGAGGGAGATGAACACTGAAGCTTTCTTT
cdr3_aa: CASEREMNTEAFF

d_call: -
j_call: TRBJ1-1
v_call: TRBV7-2
clone_size: many
cdr3_nt: TGTGCCAGCAGCCAGGGGCTGCGCACTGAAGCTTTCTTT
cdr3_aa: CASSQGLRTEAFF

d_call: -
j_call: TRBJ2-7
v_call: TRBV6-1
clone_size: -
cdr3_nt: TGTGCCAGCAGTGAATTTGCAGCCGAATACGAGCAGTACTTC
cdr3_aa: CASSEFAAEYEQYF

d_call: TRBD1
j_call: TRBJ2-1
v_call: TRBV7-6
clone_size: -
cdr3_nt: TGTGCCAGCAGCCCCCCTCCCCGGGACAGGGAGAATGAGCAGTTCTTC
cdr3_aa: CASSPPPRDRENEQFF

d_call: -
j_call: TRBJ2-1
v_call: TRBV5-1
clone_size: few
cdr3_nt: TGCGCCAGCAGCTCTACCCCCTCAGCGGTCCTATATGAGCAGTTCTTC
cdr3_aa: CASSSTPSAVLYEQFF

d_call: -
j_call: TRBJ2-5
v_call: TRBV20-1
clone_size: few
cdr3_nt: TGCAGTGCTGACCATAACAAAGGGACCCAGTACTTC
cdr3_aa: CSADHNKGTQYF

d_call: -
j_call: TRBJ2-7
v_call: TRBV5-4
clone_size: -
cdr3_nt: TGTGCCAGCAGGTCTTCTGGCGGAGCACCCGAGCAGTACTTC
cdr3_aa: CASRSSGGAPEQYF

d_call: -
j_call: TRBJ2-7
v_call: TRBV15
clone_size: -
cdr3_nt: TGTGCCACCAGCAGAGCTGGAGCAGGGACCTACGAGCAGTACTTC
cdr3_aa: CATSRAGAGTYEQYF

d_call: -
j_call: TRBJ1-3
v_call: TRBV12-3/TRBV12-4
clone_size: -
cdr3_nt: TGTGCCAGCAGTCCGAGCCGGGACACCATATATTTT
cdr3_aa: CASSPSRDTIYF

d_call: -
j_call: TRBJ2-7
v_call: TRBV5-4
clone_size: -
cdr3_nt: TGTGCCAGCAGCTTGCGACTCTTGAACGAGCAGTACTTC
cdr3_aa: CASSLRLLNEQYF

d_call: -
j_call: TRBJ2-3
v_call: TRBV6-2/TRBV6-3
clone_size: -
cdr3_nt: TGTGCCAGCAGCCCCCTCGGGGCCAGGGGCACAGATACGCAGTATTTT
cdr3_aa: CASSPLGARGTDTQYF

d_call: -
j_call: TRBJ2-7
v_call: TRBV18
clone_size: -
cdr3_nt: TGTGCCAGCTCACCCTATTGGCCCGGGACGGCAAGCTCCTACGAGCAGTACTTC
cdr3_aa: CASSPYWPGTASSYEQYF

d_call: -
j_call: TRBJ2-1
v_call: TRBV6-1
clone_size: -
cdr3_nt: TGTGCCAGCAGTTACGGGTCCGTTGTTATAGGGGCCACCAATGAGCAGTTCTTC
cdr3_aa: CASSYGSVVIGATNEQFF

d_call: -
j_call: TRBJ2-1
v_call: TRBV10-3
clone_size: -
cdr3_nt: TGTGCCATCAGTGGTAAGGAATACCTCTACAATGAGCAGTTCTTC
cdr3_aa: CAISGKEYLYNEQFF

d_call: TRBD2
j_call: TRBJ2-3
v_call: TRBV2
clone_size: once
cdr3_nt: TGTGCCAGCGGCCCCGGACTAGCGGGAGGGGCAGATACGCAGTATTTT
cdr3_aa: CASGPGLAGGADTQYF

d_call: -
j_call: TRBJ2-5
v_call: TRBV7-2
clone_size: few
cdr3_nt: TGTGCCAGCAGGCCGGGACCTCAAGAGACCCAGTACTTC
cdr3_aa: CASRPGPQETQYF

d_call: TRBD1
j_call: TRBJ1-6
v_call: TRBV5-5
clone_size: few
cdr3_nt: TGTGCCAGCAGGCACCAGACAGGGGATAATTCACCCCTCCACTTT
cdr3_aa: CASRHQTGDNSPLHF

d_call: -
j_call: TRBJ2-1
v_call: TRBV19
clone_size: -
cdr3_nt: TGTGCCAGTAGTATGACAGCGAACAATGAGCAGTTCTTC
cdr3_aa: CASSMTANNEQFF

d_call: TRBD1
j_call: TRBJ2-2
v_call: TRBV27
clone_size: -
cdr3_nt: TGTGCCAGCAGTATAGGGACAGGCTTTATGTCGGCCGGGGAGCTGTTTTTT
cdr3_aa: CASSIGTGFMSAGELFF

d_call: -
j_call: TRBJ2-5
v_call: TRBV7-2
clone_size: few
cdr3_nt: TGTGCCAGCAGCGAGGGAGGCGGGGTCCAAGAGACCCAGTACTTC
cdr3_aa: CASSEGGGVQETQYF

d_call: -
j_call: TRBJ2-3
v_call: TRBV29-1
clone_size: -
cdr3_nt: TGCAGCGTTGACGGCAGTTACACAGATACGCAGTATTTT
cdr3_aa: CSVDGSYTDTQYF

d_call: TRBD1
j_call: TRBJ1-5
v_call: TRBV28
clone_size: -
cdr3_nt: TGTGCCAGCAGCGGGACAGGGAAGCCCCAGCATTTT
cdr3_aa: CASSGTGKPQHF

d_call: -
j_call: TRBJ1-3
v_call: TRBV4-1
clone_size: -
cdr3_nt: TGCGCCAGCAGCCAATTCTCCGGGTTAGGAAACACCATATATTTT
cdr3_aa: CASSQFSGLGNTIYF

d_call: -
j_call: TRBJ1-1
v_call: TRBV6-2/TRBV6-3
clone_size: few
cdr3_nt: TGTGCCAGCCATGAGGACCAGGGCAGACTGAACACTGAAGCTTTCTTT
cdr3_aa: CASHEDQGRLNTEAFF

d_call: -
j_call: TRBJ1-2
v_call: TRBV12-3/TRBV12-4
clone_size: -
cdr3_nt: TGTGCCAGCAGCTTGGACCGGTCTAACTATGGCTACACCTTC
cdr3_aa: CASSLDRSNYGYTF

d_call: TRBD1
j_call: TRBJ2-1
v_call: TRBV28
clone_size: -
cdr3_nt: TGTGCCATCTACGCCCCGGGACAGGGGATCTGGTTCTTC
cdr3_aa: CAIYAPGQGIWFF

d_call: -
j_call: TRBJ2-1
v_call: TRBV7-2
clone_size: -
cdr3_nt: TGTGCCAGCAGCTTAGAGGGTATCTTGCGGTCCTACAATGAGCAGTTCTTC
cdr3_aa: CASSLEGILRSYNEQFF

d_call: -
j_call: TRBJ2-1
v_call: TRBV6-1
clone_size: -
cdr3_nt: TGTGCCAGCAGGTCGACAGGTTCCGATGAGCAGTTCTTC
cdr3_aa: CASRSTGSDEQFF